This passage covers 26 T cell receptor beta chains from one sample sequenced in a study of cytomegalovirus exposure and HLA in healthy donors. Primers: 60 Vbeta forward and 13 Jbeta reverse. Some clones are missing from TCRdb's copy, which holds only in-frame ones; the method was immunoSEQ multiplex PCR. Of about 200,000 clones in the sample, about 83% were seen once. Specimen: PBMCs. The source is a man aged 35 to 55 in good health and CMV-seronegative.

About this clone: One end of the junction varies from germline; a read error may be responsible. The chain couples TRBV28 to TRBJ1-1; D is unclear. The germline V gene has CDR1 MDHEN and CDR2 SYDVKM. This CDR3 comprises 11 residues. CDR3 nucleotide sequence: TGTGCCAGCGCCTCAGCGACTGAAGCTTTTTTT. Translated, it gives CASASATEAFF.

The chain carries TRBV30 and TRBJ2-1; D is ambiguous. Germline CDR1 and CDR2: GTSNPN and SVGIG (reference sequence). CDR3 length: 15 amino acids. V was trimmed by 4 bases and J by 0 bases, leaving 13 bases between them. CDR3 nucleotide sequence: TGTGCCTGGAAAGTGCCTGTTAGCTCCTACAATGAGCAGTTCTTC. It codes for CAWKVPVSSYNEQFF.

The genes are TRBV29-1 and TRBJ2-1, with D possibly being TRBD2 (5 bases). This CDR3 is built from 13 residues. From germline, CDR1 is SQVTM and CDR2 ANQGSEA. V was trimmed by 5 bases and J by 1 base, leaving 9 bases between them. CDR3 DNA: TGCAGCGTTCGAGGGATTTCCTACAATGAGCAGTTCTTC. Its protein product is CSVRGISYNEQFF.

This chain links TRBV18 with TRBJ1-2; D is undetermined. The CDR3 runs 16 residues. The V and J ends lost 4 bases and 1 base respectively, with 16 bases between them. CDR1 KGHSH and CDR2 LQKENI come from the germline V gene. CDR3 in amino acids: CASSLSGRSNNYGYTF. CDR3 coding DNA: TGTGCCAGCTCACTTTCAGGCCGGTCTAATAACTATGGCTACACCTTC.

The chain is built from TRBV5-6 and TRBJ2-2; D ambiguous. V dropped 2 bases and J dropped 5 bases, with 10 bases sitting between them. The CDR3 has 14 amino acids. Germline V gives CDR1 SGHDT, CDR2 YYEEEE. CDR3 nucleotide sequence: TGTGCCAGCAGCTTCGTAGAGCAAACCGGGGAGCTGTTTTTT. Protein sequence: CASSFVEQTGELFF.

J is TRBJ2-2 and V is TRBV27; D is perhaps TRBD2 (6 bases). CDR1 and CDR2 (germline): MNHEY, SMNVEV (reference sequence). The CDR3 sequence is 16 residues long. The V end was cut by 4 bases, the J end by 0 bases, with 12 bases between. Here the CDR3 DNA reads TGTGCCAGCAGTTCTTCCGGGACTCCGAACACCGGGGAGCTGTTTTTT. Protein product: CASSSSGTPNTGELFF.

The chain couples TRBV2 to TRBJ2-7, with 9 positions matching TRBD1. Germline V gene lookup returns CDR1 SNHLY and CDR2 FYNNEI. The CDR3 is 15 amino acids. V gave up 6 bases and J gave up 2 bases; unmatched junction bases: 8. The CDR3 protein is CASSGRDRDPYEQYF. In DNA form, the CDR3 reads TGTGCCAGCAGCGGCCGGGACAGGGACCCCTACGAGCAGTACTTC. Using reference TRBV2 and TRBJ2-7 for the parts outside the CDR3, the full variable domain is EPEVTQTPSHQVTQMGQEVILRCVPISNHLYFYWYRQILGQKVEFLVSFYNNEISEKSEIFDDQFSVERPDGSNFTLKIRSTKLEDSAMYFCASSGRDRDPYEQYFGPGTRLTVT.

The chain combines TRBV14 with TRBJ2-2, with 8 positions matching TRBD1. Germline CDR1 reads SGHDN; CDR2 reads FVKESK. This CDR3 is 17 amino acids long. V lost 0 bases, J lost 2 bases, and 5 bases stayed unmatched. CDR3 in amino acids: CASSQDQGAYNTGELFF. CDR3 nucleotide sequence: TGTGCCAGCAGCCAAGACCAGGGGGCTTATAACACCGGGGAGCTGTTTTTT.

This clone was seen a handful of times. This chain joins TRBV5-1 and TRBJ2-7, with TRBD1 matching 7 bases. The CDR3 has 13 amino acids. The germline V gene has CDR1 SGHRS and CDR2 YFSETQ. V gave up 4 bases and J gave up 2 bases; unmatched junction bases: 3. The CDR3 spells CASSPGTAYEQYF. Written as DNA, the CDR3 is TGCGCCAGCAGCCCCGGGACAGCCTACGAGCAGTACTTC.

J is TRBJ2-5 and V is TRBV25-1, with D maybe TRBD1 (5 bases). Germline lookup yields CDR1 MGHDK and CDR2 SYGVNS. This CDR3 is 13 amino acids long. Deletions cut 0 bases from V and 5 bases from J, with 7 bases between. Here the CDR3 reads CASSEYKGETQYF. The CDR3 DNA reads TGTGCCAGCAGTGAATACAAGGGGGAGACCCAGTACTTC.

The chain combines TRBV5-5 with TRBJ2-1; 9 bases are shared with TRBD1. In germline, CDR1 is SGHKS, CDR2 YYEKEE (reference sequence). This CDR3 is built from 15 residues. Trimming took 4 bases from V and 2 from J; bases not matched to a gene: 4. The CDR3 DNA reads as TGTGCCAGCAGCCCACAGGGGGCCACCTACAATGAGCAGTTCTTC. Its translation is CASSPQGATYNEQFF. Complete variable domain (other parts from reference TRBV5-5 and TRBJ2-1): DAGVTQSPTHLIKTRGQQVTLRCSPISGHKSVSWYQQVLGQGPQFIFQYYEKEERGRGNFPDRFSARQFPNYSSELNVNALLLGDSALYLCASSPQGATYNEQFFGPGTRLTVL.

The J gene is TRBJ1-4, the V gene TRBV4-2; D gene unclear. The CDR3 runs 18 residues. With 2 bases removed from V and 2 bases from J, the gap between germline ends came to 18 bases. Germline V gene lookup returns CDR1 LGHNA and CDR2 YNFKEQ. This CDR3 is CASSQLTRKDGTNEKLFF. The CDR3 nucleotides are TGTGCCAGCAGCCAACTGACAAGGAAAGACGGCACTAATGAAAAACTGTTTTTT.

The rearrangement links TRBV5-1 to TRBJ2-2; 8 nucleotides line up with TRBD2. CDR3 length: 14 amino acids. Germline lookup yields CDR1 SGHRS and CDR2 YFSETQ. V gave up 1 base and J gave up 7 bases; unmatched junction bases: 3. The CDR3 coding sequence is TGCGCCAGCAGCTTGACCAGCGGGGGCGGGGAGCTGTTTTTT. Its translation: CASSLTSGGGELFF.

V usage is TRBV6-5 and J usage is TRBJ1-1; the D is unclear. V lost 0 bases and J lost 0, with 5 bases in between. The CDR3 contains 14 residues. Germline lookup yields CDR1 MNHEY and CDR2 SVGAGI. CDR3 region: CASSYSSMNTEAFF. DNA of the CDR3: TGTGCCAGCAGTTACTCGTCCATGAACACTGAAGCTTTCTTT.

Worth noting for this clone: Other DNA sequences in this specimen translate into the identical CDR3. The chain links TRBV5-4 to TRBJ1-2; D not resolved. The CDR3 has 13 amino acids. Germline CDR1 SGHNT, CDR2 YYREEE (reference sequence). V was shortened by 2 bases and J by 0 bases, with 5 bases between the two germline ends. The CDR3 DNA is TGTGCCAGCAGCTTAGACACTAACTATGGCTACACCTTC. The encoded protein is CASSLDTNYGYTF.

This chain links TRBV5-1 with TRBJ2-5; D possibly corresponds to TRBD2 (6 bases). The J call is uncertain, as TRBJ2-7 better fits the DNA end. Germline V gene sequence: CDR1 SGHRS, CDR2 YFSETQ. This CDR3 region has 15 residues. The CDR3 reads CASGGGANPSYEQYF. The CDR3 region has the DNA TGCGCCAGCGGCGGAGGGGCAAACCCCTCCTACGAGCAGTACTTC.

The gene calls are TRBV7-9 and TRBJ1-2; possibly TRBD1 for D (6 bases). V was trimmed by 3 bases and J by 7 bases, leaving 21 bases between them. Germline-derived CDR1 and CDR2 are SEHNR and FQNEAQ (reference sequence). There are 16 residues in the CDR3. CDR3 in amino acids: CASSFTGGPQVRGYTF. DNA of the CDR3: TGTGCCAGCAGCTTTACGGGGGGCCCCCAAGTTCGTGGCTACACCTTC.

The chain links TRBV18 to TRBJ2-3, with D possibly TRBD2 on 6 matching bases. CDR1 is KGHSH and CDR2 is LQKENI in the germline V gene. The CDR3 is 16 residues long. V lost 4 bases and J lost 0, with 14 bases in between. The CDR3 DNA reads TGTGCCAGCTCACACCGGGACTCCCCTAGCACAGATACGCAGTATTTT. The encoded protein is CASSHRDSPSTDTQYF.

The chain is built from TRBV27 and TRBJ2-7, with 7 bases that match TRBD2. Looked up from germline, CDR1 is MNHEY and CDR2 is SMNVEV (reference sequence). This CDR3 contains 13 residues. V dropped 3 bases and J dropped 1; count of bases not matched to a gene: 0. The CDR3: CASSLGLSYEQYF. The CDR3 DNA reads TGTGCCAGCAGTTTGGGACTATCCTACGAGCAGTACTTC.

This sequence joins TRBV9 and TRBJ2-2; 8 nucleotides agree with TRBD1. After removal of 3 bases from V and 1 base from J, the junction contained 5 bases not matched to a gene. From germline, CDR1 is SGDLS and CDR2 YYNGEE. The CDR3 length is 16 residues. The CDR3 DNA sequence: TGTGCCAGCAGCGAGAGGGACAGGAGGAACACCGGGGAGCTGTTTTTT. It codes for CASSERDRRNTGELFF.

The rearrangement joins TRBV11-2 to TRBJ1-2, with 9 bases matching TRBD1. The CDR3 runs to 13 residues. The trim removed 11 bases at V and 5 bases at J, leaving 9 bases unmatched. From germline, CDR1 is SGHAT and CDR2 FQNNGV. This CDR3 reads CAPTSGQGYGYTF. The CDR3 bases are TGTGCCCCCACCTCGGGACAGGGTTATGGCTACACCTTC.

This sequence joins TRBV4-3 and TRBJ2-3; TRBD2 agrees at 12 bases. The germline V gene has CDR1 LGHNA and CDR2 YSLEER. Trimming removed 4 bases from V and 1 base from J; junction bases left unmatched: 15. The CDR3 has 20 residues. The CDR3 reads CASSRTAGTSGRTRTDTQYF. CDR3 bases: TGCGCCAGCAGCCGGACCGCCGGGACTAGCGGGCGGACCCGCACAGATACGCAGTATTTT.

In DNA form, the CDR3 reads TGTGCCAGCAGCTCTGACGGACAGGGAAAAAACATTCAGTACTTC. Protein: CASSSDGQGKNIQYF. The gene calls are TRBV13 and TRBJ2-4, with TRBD1 identical over 8 bases. The CDR3 loop spans 15 amino acids. From germline, CDR1 is PRHDT and CDR2 FYEKMQ (reference sequence). Trimming at V came to 4 bases and at J to 4 bases, leaving 6 bases not matched to a gene.

The V gene is TRBV28, the J gene TRBJ2-7; 10 nucleotides match TRBD1. Germline assignment: CDR1 MDHEN and CDR2 SYDVKM. V trimming: 4 bases; J trimming: 2 bases; junction bases outside the gene matches: 5. The CDR3 contains 15 residues. CDR3 in amino acids: CASSSPGQGTYEQYF. In DNA form, the CDR3 reads TGTGCCAGCAGTTCTCCGGGACAGGGGACCTACGAGCAGTACTTC.

The chain is built from TRBV18 and TRBJ2-7; no clear D gene. The CDR3 has 12 residues. Germline CDR1 is KGHSH and CDR2 is LQKENI. The V end lost 3 bases, the J end lost 5 bases, and 8 bases lay between the germline ends. The chain's CDR3 is CASSPNTNEQYF. CDR3 nucleotides: TGTGCCAGCTCACCGAACACCAACGAGCAGTACTTC.

The genes are TRBV7-3 and TRBJ2-1; 10 bases are a match to TRBD2. Germline V gene data show CDR1 as SGHTA and CDR2 as FQGTGA. CDR3 size: 17 residues. J lost 7 bases, V lost 2 bases, and 11 bases had no gene match. The CDR3 DNA sequence: TGTGCCAGCAGCTTAGATAGAAGACTAGCGGGTTTTAATGAGCAGTTCTTC. As protein: CASSLDRRLAGFNEQFF.